Only one count was recorded for the clone carrying this T cell receptor beta chain. These data come from a study of blood T cell repertoires in COVID-19. Across the study: COVID-19 samples collected from the United States, Italy and Spain covered acute and convalescent phases. From T cells, B-cell-depleted T cells, or PBMCs came the material, which was cDNA or gDNA.

The CDR3 loop spans 15 amino acids. Germline CDR1 is SNHLY and CDR2 is FYNNEI. J was trimmed by 0 bases and V by 8 bases; bases with no gene match: 5. Original analysis: Amplification of reference gene primers was used by the study to estimate nucleated cell counts. Measured with immunoSEQ multiplex PCR; TCRdb has only the in-frame clones, and not every one. The V and J calls and clone size come from that table; D and trimming were worked out from the DNA. The sample includes 150,000 to 200,000 clones, 70% to 90% of them seen just once. The receptor's source is a man aged 60-69 years with acute or convalescent COVID-19. The sequencing input was peripheral blood. The chain carries TRBV2 and TRBJ2-1, with 9 bases matching TRBD2. The CDR3 bases are TGTGCCAGCTCCCGACTAGCGGCCTCCTACAATGAGCAGTTCTTC. It encodes CASSRLAASYNEQFF.